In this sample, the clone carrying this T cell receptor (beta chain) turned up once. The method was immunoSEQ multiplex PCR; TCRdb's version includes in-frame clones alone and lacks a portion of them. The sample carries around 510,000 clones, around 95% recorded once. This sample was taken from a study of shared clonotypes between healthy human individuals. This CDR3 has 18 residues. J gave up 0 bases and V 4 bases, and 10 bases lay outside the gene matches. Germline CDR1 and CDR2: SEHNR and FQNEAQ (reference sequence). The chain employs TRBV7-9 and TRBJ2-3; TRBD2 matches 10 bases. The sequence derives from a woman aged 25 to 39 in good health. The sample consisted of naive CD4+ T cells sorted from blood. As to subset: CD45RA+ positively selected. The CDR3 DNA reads TGTGCCAGCAGCTCATTTTGGACTAGCGGCCAAAGCACAGATACGCAGTATTTT. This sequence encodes CASSSFWTSGQSTDTQYF.